This T cell receptor (beta chain) was sequenced in a study of blood T cells in healthy people across ages. The wider study: Capturing about one barcoded beta molecule per two T cells was achieved by template switching.

Primed by a sample-barcoded 5' primer and a J-beta primer mix, a second PCR proceeded for 7 to 11 cycles. Researchers report that a template-switch adaptor with 12 random nucleotides tagged each cDNA molecule. In TCRdb, the 5' RACE reads were re-called with MiXCR into one record per CDR3 protein. The sample has 1.8 million or so distinct CDR3 sequences, approximately 40% seen once. All donors came from Russia, were Caucasian and healthy, and spanned ages roughly 6 to 100. This clonotype was detected only a few times. A read error may account for a junction end that differs from germline. The sample comprised blood. This receptor was taken from a human donor in good health.

The CDR3 DNA reads TGTGCCTGCAGTTTTCCGATTTCACCCCTCCACTTT. Protein product: CACSFPISPLHF. The chain is built from TRBV27 and TRBJ1-6; no clear D gene. Germline values: CDR1 MNHEY, CDR2 SMNVEV (reference sequence). The length of the CDR3 is 12 residues.